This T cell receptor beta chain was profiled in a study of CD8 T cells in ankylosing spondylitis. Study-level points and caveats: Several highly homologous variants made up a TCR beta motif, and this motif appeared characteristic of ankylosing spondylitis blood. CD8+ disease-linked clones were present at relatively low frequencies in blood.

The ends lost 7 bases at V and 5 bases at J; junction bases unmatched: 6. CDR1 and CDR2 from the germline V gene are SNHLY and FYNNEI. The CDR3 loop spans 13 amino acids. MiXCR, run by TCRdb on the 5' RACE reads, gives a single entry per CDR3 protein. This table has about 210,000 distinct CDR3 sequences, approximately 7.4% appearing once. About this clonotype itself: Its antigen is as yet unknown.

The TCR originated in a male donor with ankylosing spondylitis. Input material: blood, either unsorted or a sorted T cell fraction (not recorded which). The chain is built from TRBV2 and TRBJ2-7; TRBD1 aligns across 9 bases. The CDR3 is CASIGQGRDEQYF. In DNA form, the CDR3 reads TGTGCCAGCATTGGACAGGGGAGAGACGAGCAGTACTTC.